Listed below are T cell receptor beta chains from one sample, sequenced in a study of CD8 T cells in ankylosing spondylitis. TCRdb re-analysed the 5' RACE reads in MiXCR, keeping a single row per CDR3 protein. The data show tens of thousands of distinct CDR3 sequences, 3% seen once. The material sequenced was blood, either unsorted or a sorted T cell fraction (not recorded which). These receptors all come from a male donor with ankylosing spondylitis or in good health (not recorded which). Both conserved end residues are part of each CDR3.

J gene: TRBJ2-3
CDR3 length: 14
V gene: TRBV9
CDR3 protein: CASSFTLATDTQYF

J gene: TRBJ2-2
CDR3 length: 16
V gene: TRBV9
CDR3 protein: CASSVAAGGNTGELFF

J gene: TRBJ1-5
CDR3 length: 18
V gene: TRBV27
CDR3 protein: CAREFRQSGVSSNQPQHF

J gene: TRBJ2-1
CDR3 length: 13
V gene: TRBV9
CDR3 protein: CASRPTGNNEQFF

J gene: TRBJ2-2
CDR3 length: 18
V gene: TRBV9
CDR3 protein: CASSARGLAGGITGELFF

J gene: TRBJ2-3
CDR3 length: 16
V gene: TRBV9
CDR3 protein: CASSATGISSTDTQYF

J gene: TRBJ1-3
CDR3 length: 18
V gene: TRBV9
CDR3 protein: CASSVTPPDRLSGNTIYF

J gene: TRBJ1-1
CDR3 length: 13
V gene: TRBV9
CDR3 protein: CASSVGATTEAFF

J gene: TRBJ2-5
CDR3 length: 16
V gene: TRBV9
CDR3 protein: CASSPRQGTGSETQYF

J gene: TRBJ2-2
CDR3 length: 13
V gene: TRBV9
CDR3 protein: CASTPGKAGELFF

J gene: TRBJ2-4
CDR3 length: 17
V gene: TRBV9
CDR3 protein: CASSSHPGRGTKNIQYF

J gene: TRBJ2-5
CDR3 length: 18
V gene: TRBV1
CDR3 protein: CTSSQGPLAGGRQETQYF

J gene: TRBJ2-2
CDR3 length: 16
V gene: TRBV9
CDR3 protein: CASSVDPGTNTGELFF

J gene: TRBJ2-5
CDR3 length: 16
V gene: TRBV9
CDR3 protein: CASSRWGAGVQETQYF

J gene: TRBJ2-5
CDR3 length: 16
V gene: TRBV9
CDR3 protein: CASSVQSGGARETQYF

J gene: TRBJ2-5
CDR3 length: 15
V gene: TRBV9
CDR3 protein: CASSVASGGQETQYF

J gene: TRBJ1-6
CDR3 length: 16
V gene: TRBV9
CDR3 protein: CASSTHGQGDNSPLHF

J gene: TRBJ1-2
CDR3 length: 13
V gene: TRBV9
CDR3 protein: CASSEGTGTSYTF